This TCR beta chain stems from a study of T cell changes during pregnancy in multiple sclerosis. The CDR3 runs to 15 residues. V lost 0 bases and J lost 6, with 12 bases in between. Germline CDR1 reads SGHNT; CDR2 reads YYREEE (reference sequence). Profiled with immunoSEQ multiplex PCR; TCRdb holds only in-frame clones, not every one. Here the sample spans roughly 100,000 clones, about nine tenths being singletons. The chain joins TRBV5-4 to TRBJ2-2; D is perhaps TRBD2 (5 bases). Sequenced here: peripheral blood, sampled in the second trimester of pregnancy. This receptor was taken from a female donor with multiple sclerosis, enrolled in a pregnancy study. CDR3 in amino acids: CASSLELAVPGELFF. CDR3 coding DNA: TGTGCCAGCAGCTTGGAGCTAGCAGTCCCCGGGGAGCTGTTTTTT.